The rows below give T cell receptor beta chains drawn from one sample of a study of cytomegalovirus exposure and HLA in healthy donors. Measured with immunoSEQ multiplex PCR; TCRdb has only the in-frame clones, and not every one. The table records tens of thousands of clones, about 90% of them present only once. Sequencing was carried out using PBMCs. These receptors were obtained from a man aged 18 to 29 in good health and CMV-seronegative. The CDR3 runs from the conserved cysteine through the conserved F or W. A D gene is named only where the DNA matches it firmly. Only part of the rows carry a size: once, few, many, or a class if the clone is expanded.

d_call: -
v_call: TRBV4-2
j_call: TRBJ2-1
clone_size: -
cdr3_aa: CASSPERVLNNEQFF
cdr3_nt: TGTGCCAGCAGTCCCGAGCGGGTTCTCAACAATGAGCAGTTCTTC

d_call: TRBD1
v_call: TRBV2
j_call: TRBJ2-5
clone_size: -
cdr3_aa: CASRTGGAWETQYF
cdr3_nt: TGTGCCAGCAGGACAGGGGGCGCATGGGAGACCCAGTACTTC

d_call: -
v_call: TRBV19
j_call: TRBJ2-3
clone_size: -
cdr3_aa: CASSVLSRVGTDTQYF
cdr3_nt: TGTGCCAGTAGTGTCCTTTCTCGCGTCGGCACAGATACGCAGTATTTT

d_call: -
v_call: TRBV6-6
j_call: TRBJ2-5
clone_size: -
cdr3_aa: CASSYARETQYF
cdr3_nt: TGTGCCAGCAGTTACGCCAGAGAGACCCAGTACTTC

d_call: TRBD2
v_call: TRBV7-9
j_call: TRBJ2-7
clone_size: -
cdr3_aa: CSSSLPSPGGSGSYEQYF
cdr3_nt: TGTTCCAGCAGCTTACCATCCCCTGGCGGGAGCGGGTCCTACGAGCAGTACTTC

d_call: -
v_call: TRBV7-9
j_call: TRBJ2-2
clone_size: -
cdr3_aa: CASSLLNTGELFF
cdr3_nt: TGTGCCAGCAGCTTACTGAACACCGGGGAGCTGTTTTTT

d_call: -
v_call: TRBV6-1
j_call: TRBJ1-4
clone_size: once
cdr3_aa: CASSTRGEKLFF
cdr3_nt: TGTGCCAGCAGCACGCGGGGGGAAAAACTGTTTTTT

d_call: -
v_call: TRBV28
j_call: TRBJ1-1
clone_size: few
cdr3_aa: CASSLYSRSKRDTEAFF
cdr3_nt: TGTGCCAGCAGTTTATACTCTCGTTCTAAGAGGGACACTGAAGCTTTCTTT

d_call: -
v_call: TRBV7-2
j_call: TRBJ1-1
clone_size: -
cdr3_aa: CASSRGNSVTEAFF
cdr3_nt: TGTGCCAGCAGCCGGGGGAACAGCGTTACTGAAGCTTTCTTT

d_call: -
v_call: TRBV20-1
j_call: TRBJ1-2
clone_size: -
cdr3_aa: CSAKRDYGYTF
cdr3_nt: TGCAGTGCCAAGCGGGACTATGGCTACACCTTC

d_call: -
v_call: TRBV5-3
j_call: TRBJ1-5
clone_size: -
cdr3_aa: CARSLNGWPQHF
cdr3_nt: TGTGCCAGAAGCTTAAACGGTTGGCCCCAGCATTTT

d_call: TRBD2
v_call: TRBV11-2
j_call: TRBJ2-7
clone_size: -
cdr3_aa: CASSLAPRAGGVSYEQYF
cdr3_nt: TGTGCCAGCAGCTTAGCACCCCGAGCGGGAGGGGTATCCTACGAGCAGTACTTC

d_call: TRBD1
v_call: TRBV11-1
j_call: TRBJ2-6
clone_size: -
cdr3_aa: CASTSGTEISGANVLTF
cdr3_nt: TGTGCCAGCACCTCCGGGACAGAAATCTCTGGGGCCAACGTCCTGACTTTC

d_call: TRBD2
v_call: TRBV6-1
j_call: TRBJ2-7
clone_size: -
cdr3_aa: CASSEVRLALLFSYEQYF
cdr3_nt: TGTGCCAGCAGTGAGGTGAGACTAGCGTTACTCTTCTCCTACGAGCAGTACTTC

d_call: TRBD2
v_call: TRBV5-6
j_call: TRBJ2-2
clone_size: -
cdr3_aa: CASRPGLARTGELFF
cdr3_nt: TGTGCCAGCAGACCCGGACTAGCGAGGACCGGGGAGCTGTTTTTT

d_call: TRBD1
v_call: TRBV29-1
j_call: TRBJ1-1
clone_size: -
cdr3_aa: CSVEEGDRGTEAFF
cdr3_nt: TGCAGCGTTGAAGAGGGAGACAGGGGTACTGAAGCTTTCTTT

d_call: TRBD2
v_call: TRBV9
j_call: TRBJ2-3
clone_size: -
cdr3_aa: CASSLRGLAGASPTDTQYF
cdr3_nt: TGTGCCAGCAGCTTAAGGGGACTAGCGGGAGCTAGTCCGACAGATACGCAGTATTTT

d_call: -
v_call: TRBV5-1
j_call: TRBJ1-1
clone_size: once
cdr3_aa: CASSLDGTEAFF
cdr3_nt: TGCGCCAGCAGCTTGGACGGCACTGAAGCTTTCTTT

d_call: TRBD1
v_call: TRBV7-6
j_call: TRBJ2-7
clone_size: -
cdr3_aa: CASSLNRGQGEQYF
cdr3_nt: TGTGCCAGCAGCTTAAACAGGGGGCAAGGCGAGCAGTACTTC

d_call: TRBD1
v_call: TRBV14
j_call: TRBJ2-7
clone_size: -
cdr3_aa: CASFRTGLHEQYF
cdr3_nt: TGTGCCAGCTTCCGGACAGGGCTCCACGAGCAGTACTTC

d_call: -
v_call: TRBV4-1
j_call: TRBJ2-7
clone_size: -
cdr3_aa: CASSQRRGTYEQYF
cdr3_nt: TGCGCCAGCAGCCAACGAAGGGGCACCTACGAGCAGTACTTC

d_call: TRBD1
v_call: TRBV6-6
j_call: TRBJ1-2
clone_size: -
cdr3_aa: CASSTGQGANYGYTF
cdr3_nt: TGTGCCAGCAGTACCGGACAGGGGGCGAACTATGGCTACACCTTC

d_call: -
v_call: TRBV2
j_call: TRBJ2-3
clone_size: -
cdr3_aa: CASKSRYTDTQYF
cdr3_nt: TGTGCCAGCAAATCTCGGTACACAGATACGCAGTATTTT

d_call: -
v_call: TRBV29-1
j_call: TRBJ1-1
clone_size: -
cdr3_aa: CSVESGVGEAFF
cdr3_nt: TGCAGCGTTGAATCAGGGGTCGGTGAAGCTTTCTTT

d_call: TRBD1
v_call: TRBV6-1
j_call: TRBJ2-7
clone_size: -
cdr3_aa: CASSENLGTGSYEQYF
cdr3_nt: TGTGCCAGCAGTGAAAATTTAGGGACAGGGTCCTACGAGCAGTACTTC

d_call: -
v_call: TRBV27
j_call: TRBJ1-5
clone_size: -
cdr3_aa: CASSLWGGRGQPQHF
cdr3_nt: TGTGCCAGCAGTTTATGGGGGGGCAGGGGACAGCCCCAGCATTTT

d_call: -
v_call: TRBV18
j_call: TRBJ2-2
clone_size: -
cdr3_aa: CASSAYRDSLTGELFF
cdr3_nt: TGTGCCAGCTCAGCCTATCGGGACTCTTTGACCGGGGAGCTGTTTTTT

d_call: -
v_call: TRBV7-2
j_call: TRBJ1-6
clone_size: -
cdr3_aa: CASSARGYDSPLHF
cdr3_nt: TGTGCCAGCAGCGCGCGGGGGTACGATTCACCCCTCCACTTT

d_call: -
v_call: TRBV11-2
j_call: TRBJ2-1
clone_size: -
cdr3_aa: CASSLDQGLSTYNEQFF
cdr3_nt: TGTGCCAGCAGCTTAGATCAGGGACTCTCCACATACAATGAGCAGTTCTTC

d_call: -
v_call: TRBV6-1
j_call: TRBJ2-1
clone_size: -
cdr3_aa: CASRSHGVRGEQFF
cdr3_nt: TGTGCCAGCAGGTCGCATGGAGTCAGGGGTGAGCAGTTCTTC

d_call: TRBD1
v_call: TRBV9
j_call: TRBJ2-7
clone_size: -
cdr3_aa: CASSQTGNSYEQYF
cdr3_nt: TGTGCCAGCAGTCAGACAGGGAACTCCTACGAGCAGTACTTC

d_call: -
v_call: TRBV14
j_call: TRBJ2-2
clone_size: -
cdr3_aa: CASSQVRQMNTGELFF
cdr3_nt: TGTGCCAGCAGCCAAGTACGACAGATGAACACCGGGGAGCTGTTTTTT

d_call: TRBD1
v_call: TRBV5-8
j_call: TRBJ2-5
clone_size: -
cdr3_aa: CASTTGTGSLLETQYF
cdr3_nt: TGTGCCAGCACAACCGGGACAGGGTCTTTATTAGAGACCCAGTACTTC